The 25 T cell receptor beta chains in this list originate from one sample, sequenced in a study of control samples from healthy donors and cancer patients. Profiled with immunoSEQ multiplex PCR; TCRdb holds only in-frame clones, not every one. This sample has 130,000 to 150,000 clones; 92% occur once, and the top ten carry approximately 11%. Source material: blood. The receptors come from a man aged 25 to 45 in good health.

This chain joins TRBV7-8 and TRBJ1-1; 7 bases are shared with TRBD1. CDR3 length equals 15 residues. After removal of 1 base from V and 4 bases from J, the junction contained 6 bases not matched to a gene. Germline CDR1 and CDR2: SGHVS and FQNEAQ. The CDR3 DNA sequence: TGTGCCAGCAGCTTAGGGGCCCAGGGGGGCACTGAAGCTTTCTTT. Encoded protein: CASSLGAQGGTEAFF.

This clone has a single count. V is TRBV6-2 or TRBV6-3 and J is TRBJ2-7; D gene uncertain. The CDR3 contains 14 residues. Germline loops: CDR1 MNHEY, CDR2 SVGEGT. Trimming took off 4 bases at V and 5 bases at J, with 15 bases between the two ends. The CDR3 is CASSLSGSKHEQYF. CDR3 sequence (DNA): TGTGCCAGCAGTTTATCCGGGTCGAAGCACGAGCAGTACTTC.

The CDR3 loop is CASSIDEGNTEAFF. CDR3 coding DNA: TGTGCCAGTAGTATAGATGAGGGGAACACTGAAGCTTTCTTT. V is TRBV19 and J is TRBJ1-1; no clear D. Trimming left V 0 bases short and J 1 base short, with 6 bases between. Germline loops: CDR1 LNHDA, CDR2 SQIVND (reference sequence). The CDR3 has 14 amino acids. The full variable domain, its missing parts supplied by reference TRBV19 and TRBJ1-1, is DGGITQSPKYLFRKEGQNVTLSCEQNLNHDAMYWYRQDPGQGLRLIYYSQIVNDFQKGDIAEGYSVSREKKESFPLTVTSAQKNPTAFYLCASSIDEGNTEAFFGQGTRLTVV.

The chain recombines TRBV5-4 with TRBJ2-1; TRBD2 aligns across 8 bases. After removal of 2 bases from V and 6 bases from J, the junction contained 10 bases not matched to a gene. This CDR3 comprises 16 residues. CDR1 is SGHNT and CDR2 is YYREEE in the germline V gene (reference sequence). CDR3 in amino acids: CASSFSAGGDLNEQFF. The CDR3 bases are TGTGCCAGCAGCTTCTCGGCGGGAGGAGATCTCAATGAGCAGTTCTTC. Using reference TRBV5-4 and TRBJ2-1 for the parts outside the CDR3, the full variable domain is ETGVTQSPTHLIKTRGQQVTLRCSSQSGHNTVSWYQQALGQGPQFIFQYYREEENGRGNFPPRFSGLQFPNYSSELNVNALELDDSALYLCASSFSAGGDLNEQFFGPGTRLTVL.

In regard to this clone: Other nucleotide sequences in the sample specify the same CDR3. The rearrangement uses TRBV19 and TRBJ1-5; D may be TRBD1 (5 bases). Trimming took off 3 bases at V and 7 bases at J, with 10 bases between the two ends. Per germline, CDR1 LNHDA and CDR2 SQIVND (reference sequence). This CDR3 comprises 13 residues. The CDR3 here is CASSIRGGQPQHF. The DNA of the CDR3 is TGTGCCAGTAGTATTAGGGGAGGCCAGCCCCAGCATTTT.

This chain links TRBV11-2 with TRBJ2-7, with a tentative D call TRBD2 (7 bases). The CDR3 is 14 residues long. Trimming left V 5 bases short and J 3 bases short, with 14 bases between. CDR1 is SGHAT and CDR2 is FQNNGV in the germline V gene. The DNA for the CDR3 is TGTGCCAGCAGCCTTCAAGGGGGGGGCTACGAGCAGTACTTC. Translated, it gives CASSLQGGGYEQYF.

This clone was observed a single time. This chain joins TRBV5-5 and TRBJ2-7; D unresolved. Germline V lookup: CDR1 SGHKS, CDR2 YYEKEE (reference sequence). The germline V and J ends were trimmed by 3 bases and 1 base, with 20 bases remaining between them. The CDR3 is 17 residues long. CDR3: CASSSLVRPATSYEQYF. CDR3 bases: TGTGCCAGCAGCTCTCTTGTCAGGCCAGCCACGTCCTACGAGCAGTACTTC.

The chain links TRBV3-1 (or the pseudogene TRBV3-2) to TRBJ2-1, with 8 bases that match TRBD2. Germline V CDR1 and CDR2: LGHDT, YNNKEL (reference sequence). This CDR3 contains 17 residues. The ends lost 4 bases at V and 0 bases at J; junction bases unmatched: 8. In DNA form, the CDR3 reads TGTGCCAGCAGCCCCCGAGCACTAGCGGACTCCTACAATGAGCAGTTCTTC. Residues: CASSPRALADSYNEQFF.

The chain is built from TRBV27 and TRBJ2-3, with 7 bases matching TRBD2. CDR1 and CDR2 from the germline V gene are MNHEY and SMNVEV (reference sequence). With V trimmed by 8 bases and J by 10 bases, 6 bases remained unmatched. The CDR3 sequence is 11 residues long. CDR3 amino acids: CASAGAGAQYF. In DNA, the CDR3 is TGTGCCAGCGCGGGAGCCGGCGCGCAGTATTTT.

As concerns this clone: At one of its ends the junction is not consistent with the germline gene, which may arise from a read error. The same CDR3 can be traced to other DNA sequences in this sample. This sequence joins TRBV6-5 and TRBJ1-2; no reliable D call. The CDR3 contains 13 residues. From germline, CDR1 is MNHEY and CDR2 SVGAGI. CDR3: CASSYAEDYGYTF. Written as DNA, the CDR3 is TGTGCCAGCAGTTACGCGGAGGACTATGGTTACACCTTC.

The V call is TRBV5-4, the J call TRBJ2-1; 8 positions agree with TRBD2. CDR3 length: 18 amino acids. Germline CDR1 and CDR2: SGHNT and YYREEE (reference sequence). V trimming: 4 bases; J trimming: 1 base; junction bases outside the gene matches: 13. The CDR3 loop reads CASSIGTRGLRSYNEQFF. CDR3 in DNA: TGTGCCAGCAGCATCGGGACTAGGGGACTCCGATCCTACAATGAGCAGTTCTTC.

The V call is TRBV4-2, the J call TRBJ2-2, with 9 bases lining up with TRBD1. The CDR3 has 17 amino acids. V lost 4 bases and J lost 5; bases outside the gene matches: 11. Germline assignment: CDR1 LGHNA and CDR2 YNFKEQ. CDR3 sequence reads: CASSPGSGQGSTGELFF. Written as DNA, the CDR3 is TGTGCCAGCAGCCCCGGATCGGGACAGGGAAGTACCGGGGAGCTGTTTTTT.

The genes are TRBV28 and TRBJ2-1; D remains unclear. Germline CDR1 and CDR2: MDHEN and SYDVKM. The ends were cut back, 4 bases at V and 7 bases at J, with 11 bases in the middle. The CDR3 loop spans 13 amino acids. This CDR3 reads CASSSIPENEQFF. The CDR3 nucleotides are TGTGCCAGCAGTTCAATCCCAGAGAATGAGCAGTTCTTC.

The chain carries TRBV6-2 or TRBV6-3 and TRBJ2-1; D may be TRBD2 (5 bases). The CDR3 has 16 amino acids. Germline V gives CDR1 MNHEY, CDR2 SVGEGT. Trimming cost V 5 bases and J 1 base, with 15 bases left between them. The CDR3, as DNA: TGTGCCAGCAGTAACGAAGGAGGAACATCCTACAATGAGCAGTTCTTC. Its translation: CASSNEGGTSYNEQFF.

This clone was picked up a small number of times. The rearrangement uses TRBV19 and TRBJ1-5; D gene unclear. V shed 0 bases and J shed 9 bases, with 9 bases lying between them. The germline CDR1 and CDR2 sequences are LNHDA and SQIVND (reference sequence). CDR3 length: 13 residues. The CDR3 region is CASSIDQARPQHF. CDR3 coding DNA: TGTGCCAGTAGTATAGATCAGGCACGGCCCCAGCATTTT.

CDR3 in DNA: TGTGCCAGCAGTAGGGAGATAACTAATGAAAAACTGTTTTTT. Its protein is CASSREITNEKLFF. The chain uses TRBV6-5 and TRBJ1-4; no clear D. The germline V and J ends were trimmed by 5 bases and 1 base, with 8 bases remaining between them. This CDR3 has 14 amino acids. From germline, CDR1 is MNHEY and CDR2 SVGAGI.

The V call is TRBV15, the J call TRBJ1-3, with D perhaps TRBD1 (5 bases). Germline CDR1 is LNHNV and CDR2 is YYDKDF (reference sequence). The V gene lost 0 bases and the J gene lost 1 base, with 7 bases spanning the gap. This CDR3 is built from 15 residues. In DNA form, the CDR3 reads TGTGCCACCAGCAGAGATCCAGGGTCTGGAAACACCATATATTTT. It encodes CATSRDPGSGNTIYF.

This chain connects TRBV20-1 to TRBJ2-1; D gene uncertain. Deletions cut 0 bases from V and 9 bases from J, with 6 bases between. Germline V gene sequence: CDR1 DFQATT, CDR2 SNEGSKA (reference sequence). The CDR3 consists of 11 residues. The CDR3 nucleotides read TGCAGTGCTAGAGAGACTCGTGAGCAGTTCTTC. Its protein product is CSARETREQFF.

The CDR3 bases are TGTGCCAGCTCAGTCGGGACAGCTAATGAGCAGTTCTTC. The encoded protein is CASSVGTANEQFF. The chain employs TRBV18 and TRBJ2-1, with 7 bases lining up with TRBD1. Germline CDR1 KGHSH, CDR2 LQKENI. V lost 5 bases and J lost 7; bases outside the gene matches: 5. This CDR3 has 13 residues.

This clone was seen more than once but under ten times. The rearrangement uses TRBV11-3 and TRBJ1-2, with 7 bases identical to TRBD1. This CDR3 spans 17 amino acids. Looked up from germline, CDR1 is SGHNT and CDR2 is YENEEA. The trim removed 3 bases at V and 8 bases at J, leaving 18 bases unmatched. The CDR3 nucleotides read TGTGCCAGCAGCTTTAGGACAGGCTTTTTTCGATGGATAGGCTACACCTTC. Its translation: CASSFRTGFFRWIGYTF.

The chain couples TRBV7-9 to TRBJ2-7; 11 nucleotides align to TRBD1. The V gene end was trimmed by 5 bases and the J gene end by 2 bases; junction bases not matched to a gene: 14. Germline-derived CDR1 and CDR2 are SEHNR and FQNEAQ (reference sequence). CDR3 length equals 18 residues. The CDR3 spells CASSPAPIGTGGAYEQYF. The CDR3 bases are TGTGCCAGCAGCCCCGCCCCTATAGGGACAGGGGGAGCCTACGAGCAGTACTTC.

The chain carries TRBV21-1 and TRBJ1-5; the table's D call, TRBD1, was not checked against the DNA. TRBV21-1 is designated a pseudogene. The CDR3 consists of 14 residues. The CDR3 DNA sequence: TGTGCCAGCAGCCCTCGGGACAAGAATCAGCCCCAGCATTTT. The encoded protein is CASSPRDKNQPQHF.

This rearrangement joins TRBV7-6 to TRBJ2-1, with TRBD2 matching 9 bases. The germline V gene encodes CDR1 SGHVS and CDR2 FNYEAQ. This CDR3 is built from 15 residues. The V gene end was trimmed by 2 bases and the J gene end by 6 bases; junction bases not matched to a gene: 5. CDR3 protein: CASSLLAGIPNEQFF. The CDR3 nucleotides are TGTGCCAGCAGCTTACTAGCGGGAATCCCCAATGAGCAGTTCTTC.

The V call is TRBV14, the J call TRBJ1-2, with D perhaps TRBD1 (6 bases). The CDR3 length is 15 residues. Trimming took off 1 base at V and 1 base at J, with 10 bases between the two ends. CDR1 and CDR2 (germline): SGHDN, FVKESK. The CDR3 sequence is CASSQGGGSNYGYTF. CDR3 DNA: TGTGCCAGCAGCCAAGGAGGGGGAAGTAACTATGGCTACACCTTC.

This chain joins TRBV19 and TRBJ2-2; tentatively, D is TRBD1 or TRBD2 (5 bases each). The V end was cut by 3 bases, the J end by 0 bases, with 11 bases between. The CDR3 is 16 residues long. Germline V gene sequence: CDR1 LNHDA, CDR2 SQIVND (reference sequence). CDR3 nucleotide sequence: TGTGCCAGTAGTATTTTGAGGGGACCGAACACCGGGGAGCTGTTTTTT. Translation: CASSILRGPNTGELFF.